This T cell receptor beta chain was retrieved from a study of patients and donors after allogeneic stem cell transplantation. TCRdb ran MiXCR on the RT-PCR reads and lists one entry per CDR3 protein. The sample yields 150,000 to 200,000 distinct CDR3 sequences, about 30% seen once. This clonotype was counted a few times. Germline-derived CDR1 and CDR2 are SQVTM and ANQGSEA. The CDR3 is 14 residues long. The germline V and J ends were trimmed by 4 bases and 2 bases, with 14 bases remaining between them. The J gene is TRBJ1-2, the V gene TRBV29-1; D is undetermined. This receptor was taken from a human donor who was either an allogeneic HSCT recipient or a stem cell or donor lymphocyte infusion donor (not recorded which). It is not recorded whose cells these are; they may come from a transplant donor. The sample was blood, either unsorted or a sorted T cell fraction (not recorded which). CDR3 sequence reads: CSVARSGENYGYTF. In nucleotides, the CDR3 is TGCAGCGTTGCCCGTTCCGGGGAAAACTATGGCTACACCTTC.